A single sample gave rise to the 28 T cell receptor beta chains below, sequenced in a study of beta chain features in type 1 diabetes. The study, taken as a whole, reports: Among patients with Type 1 diabetes, TCRB CDR3s were moderately but significantly shorter in every one of the four CD4+ subsets.

These receptors lack a known antigen. Every isolated RNA sample was fully reverse transcribed, so sequencing captured expressed TCRB transcripts. The method was immunoSEQ multiplex PCR; TCRdb's version includes in-frame clones alone and lacks a portion of them. The sample lists approximately 730,000 clones, roughly 13% occurring once. Material: naive CD4+ T cells from blood. All receptors derive from a man in his late teens or twenties with type 1 diabetes.

The V gene is TRBV30, the J gene TRBJ1-5; no definite D call. Trimming removed 0 bases from V and 5 bases from J, with 8 bases in between. The length of the CDR3 is 13 residues. Germline CDR1 GTSNPN, CDR2 SVGIG (reference sequence). CDR3 sequence: CAWSVTADQPQHF. As DNA, the CDR3 is TGTGCCTGGAGTGTTACGGCTGATCAGCCCCAGCATTTT.

This clone has more than one count but fewer than ten. This chain connects TRBV4-1 to TRBJ1-5; D remains ambiguous. The CDR3 consists of 15 residues. The germline gives CDR1 MGHRA, CDR2 YSYEKL. Deletions cut 2 bases from V and 3 bases from J, with 11 bases between. The CDR3 is CASSQYQGFNQPQHF. The CDR3 DNA is TGCGCCAGCAGCCAATACCAAGGTTTCAATCAGCCCCAGCATTTT.

A few counts support this clone. The genes are TRBV5-4 and TRBJ1-2; weak D call: TRBD1 (5 bases). The CDR3 runs to 14 residues. The germline V and J ends were trimmed by 6 bases and 4 bases, with 16 bases remaining between them. Germline CDR1 and CDR2: SGHNT and YYREEE (reference sequence). In DNA form, the CDR3 reads TGTGCCAGCAACGACAGAACCAGGTTCTATGGCTACACCTTC. Residues: CASNDRTRFYGYTF.

In its sample, this clone was seen a few times. The chain combines TRBV30 with TRBJ1-3; weak D call: TRBD1 (6 bases). This CDR3 has 14 residues. V shed 7 bases and J shed 3 bases, with 16 bases lying between them. CDR1 is GTSNPN and CDR2 is SVGIG in the germline V gene (reference sequence). The CDR3 is CASDGGAHGNTIYF. The CDR3 DNA sequence: TGTGCCTCTGACGGGGGGGCGCATGGAAACACCATATATTTT.

The CDR3 DNA follows: TGTGCCAGCAGCGCACACTCGTCGGAGCCTTGGGGCTACACCTTC. It yields the protein CASSAHSSEPWGYTF. V and J are TRBV9 and TRBJ1-2, with D unresolved. The germline gives CDR1 SGDLS, CDR2 YYNGEE. The CDR3 length is 15 residues. The ends were cut back, 3 bases at V and 8 bases at J, with 20 bases in the middle. The variable domain in full, with the rest retrieved from reference TRBV9 and TRBJ1-2, is DSGVTQTPKHLITATGQRVTLRCSPRSGDLSVYWYQQSLDQGLQFLIQYYNGEERAKGNILERFSAQQFPDLHSELNLSSLELGDSALYFCASSAHSSEPWGYTFGSGTRLTVV.

This chain links TRBV6-6 with TRBJ1-4; D possibly corresponds to TRBD1 (5 bases). V shed 4 bases and J shed 6 bases, with 15 bases lying between them. The CDR3 runs 15 residues. The germline V gene has CDR1 MNHNY and CDR2 SVGAGI (reference sequence). In nucleotides, the CDR3 is TGTGCCAGCAGTTCCATGGCGGGGGGTGATGAAAAACTGTTTTTT. This codes for CASSSMAGGDEKLFF.

The V call is TRBV29-1, the J call TRBJ2-5; D possibly corresponds to TRBD2 (5 bases). The CDR3 extends over 13 amino acids. The V gene's germline CDR1 is SQVTM and CDR2 ANQGSEA. With 8 bases removed from V and 5 bases from J, the gap between germline ends came to 18 bases. CDR3 sequence: CSYEVGAVETQYF. CDR3 bases: TGCAGCTACGAGGTGGGAGCGGTCGAGACCCAGTACTTC.

In its sample, this clone was seen a few times. The chain employs TRBV25-1 and TRBJ1-1; D gene uncertain. V was shortened by 6 bases and J by 4 bases, with 6 bases between the two germline ends. Germline CDR1 is MGHDK and CDR2 is SYGVNS. This CDR3 has 11 amino acids. The CDR3 bases are TGTGCCAGCAGAGAAGGCACTGAAGCTTTCTTT. Translation gives CASREGTEAFF.

Only a few counts were recorded for this clone. The chain links TRBV27 to TRBJ1-3; D is ambiguous. This CDR3 is 15 amino acids long. Germline V lookup: CDR1 MNHEY, CDR2 SMNVEV (reference sequence). With 0 bases removed from V and 2 bases from J, the gap between germline ends came to 8 bases. DNA for the CDR3: TGTGCCAGCAGTTTATCCGGGAGGACTGGAAACACCATATATTTT. It yields the protein CASSLSGRTGNTIYF.

The chain's CDR3 is CASSIPSTRIEQFF. CDR3 nucleotide sequence: TGTGCCAGTAGTATCCCCTCGACTAGGATCGAGCAGTTCTTC. V and J are TRBV19 and TRBJ2-1, with D tentatively TRBD2 (6 bases). Trimming left V 3 bases short and J 10 bases short, with 16 bases between. CDR1 is LNHDA and CDR2 is SQIVND in the germline V gene (reference sequence). The CDR3 contains 14 residues.

This clone came up a few times. The chain uses TRBV27 and TRBJ2-3; no definite D call. The length of the CDR3 is 12 residues. V was pared by 4 bases and J by 5 bases, with 7 bases between. The V gene's germline CDR1 is MNHEY and CDR2 SMNVEV (reference sequence). The CDR3 coding sequence is TGTGCCAGCAGTTCACAAGAAGATACGCAGTATTTT. It translates to CASSSQEDTQYF.

The genes are TRBV4-2 and TRBJ2-5, with TRBD2 as a possible D gene (6 bases). Trimming took off 0 bases at V and 5 bases at J, with 13 bases between the two ends. The CDR3 sequence is 15 residues long. Germline V gives CDR1 LGHNA, CDR2 YNFKEQ. The CDR3 loop is CASSQERLAVETQYF. For the CDR3, the DNA is TGTGCCAGCAGCCAAGAGCGATTAGCGGTTGAGACCCAGTACTTC.

The sample holds a few counts of this clone. The chain combines TRBV11-2 with TRBJ1-1; TRBD1 is a possible D gene (5 bases). Trimming pared 1 base from V and 5 bases from J, leaving 14 bases between. Germline CDR1 is SGHAT and CDR2 is FQNNGV. CDR3 length: 15 amino acids. The CDR3 sequence is CASSLVTGRRTEAFF. DNA of the CDR3: TGTGCCAGCAGCTTAGTCACGGGGCGAAGGACTGAAGCTTTCTTT.

This clone occurred a few times. The V gene is TRBV27, the J gene TRBJ2-7; 15 bases line up with TRBD2. CDR1 and CDR2 (germline): MNHEY, SMNVEV (reference sequence). This CDR3 has 18 residues. Trimming removed 3 bases from V and 0 bases from J; junction bases left unmatched: 6. CDR3: CASSLAGLAGGPSYEQYF. As DNA, the CDR3 is TGTGCCAGCAGTTTGGCGGGACTAGCGGGGGGTCCCTCCTACGAGCAGTACTTC.

Concerning this clone itself: One junction end disagrees with the germline gene, perhaps due to a read error. The chain couples TRBV7-7 to TRBJ2-1; 9 positions agree with TRBD1. This CDR3 region has 15 residues. Germline V gene data show CDR1 as SSHAT and CDR2 as FNYEAQ (reference sequence). The CDR3, as DNA: TGTGCTAGCAGCTCCGGGACAGGGCCGTACAATGAGCAGTTCTTC. Its translation: CASSSGTGPYNEQFF.

The count of this clone is one. CDR3 nucleotide sequence: TGCAGCGTTGAAGGAGGACAGAGGAGCTCCTACGAGCAGTACTTC. It encodes CSVEGGQRSSYEQYF. V is TRBV29-1 and J is TRBJ2-5, with D possibly being TRBD1 (6 bases). The J call may be incorrect, as the DNA end agrees better with TRBJ2-7. Germline CDR1 and CDR2: SQVTM and ANQGSEA. This CDR3 spans 15 amino acids.

On this clone: Other DNA sequences in the same sample also yield this CDR3. V gene TRBV19 combines with J gene TRBJ2-7; D unresolved. CDR1 and CDR2 (germline): LNHDA, SQIVND (reference sequence). This CDR3 is built from 12 residues. V was pared by 3 bases and J by 4 bases, with 7 bases between. CDR3 sequence: CASSMGSYEQYF. The CDR3, as DNA: TGTGCCAGTAGTATGGGAAGTTACGAGCAGTACTTC. The full variable domain, completed using reference TRBV19 and TRBJ2-7, is DGGITQSPKYLFRKEGQNVTLSCEQNLNHDAMYWYRQDPGQGLRLIYYSQIVNDFQKGDIAEGYSVSREKKESFPLTVTSAQKNPTAFYLCASSMGSYEQYFGPGTRLTVT.

This clone was found a few times. This chain uses TRBV9 with TRBJ2-7; a possible D gene is TRBD1 (5 bases). The CDR3 spans 14 residues. Per the germline V gene, CDR1 is SGDLS and CDR2 is YYNGEE. Trimming pared 0 bases from V and 1 base from J, leaving 8 bases between. The CDR3 spells CASSVGTLSYEQYF. CDR3 bases: TGTGCCAGCAGCGTAGGGACACTATCCTACGAGCAGTACTTC.

The V gene is TRBV5-1, the J gene TRBJ1-1; 9 nucleotides line up with TRBD1. Germline V CDR1 and CDR2: SGHRS, YFSETQ. J lost 1 base, V lost 4 bases, and 5 bases had no gene match. This CDR3 spans 15 amino acids. The CDR3, as DNA: TGCGCCAGCAGCATACAGGGACAGGGGAACACTGAAGCTTTCTTT. Amino acids: CASSIQGQGNTEAFF.

V usage is TRBV9 and J usage is TRBJ2-7, with TRBD1 as a possible D gene (6 bases). CDR3 length: 15 amino acids. V lost 3 bases and J 0 bases, leaving 13 bases between the germline ends. Germline CDR1 reads SGDLS; CDR2 reads YYNGEE. CDR3 coding DNA: TGTGCCAGCAGCGGAGGACCGACAGGCTCCTACGAGCAGTACTTC. Translating it yields CASSGGPTGSYEQYF.

This clone was seen more than once but under ten times. The chain couples TRBV7-9 to TRBJ1-2; 10 bases match TRBD1. The CDR3 is made up of 13 amino acids. Germline lookup yields CDR1 SEHNR and CDR2 FQNEAQ (reference sequence). V lost 5 bases and J lost 8; bases outside the gene matches: 5. In nucleotides, the CDR3 is TGTGCCAGCAGCCCAAGACAGGGGGCAGGCTACACCTTC. It translates to CASSPRQGAGYTF.

In this sample, this clone turned up a few times. The gene calls are TRBV9 and TRBJ2-3, with unresolved D. V dropped 2 bases and J dropped 6 bases, with 16 bases sitting between them. Per the germline V gene, CDR1 is SGDLS and CDR2 is YYNGEE. The CDR3 is 15 residues long. This CDR3 reads CASSVGLLLGDTQYF. CDR3 DNA: TGTGCCAGCAGCGTCGGTCTGCTTCTGGGGGATACGCAGTATTTT.

This clone showed up just a few times. This chain uses TRBV11-3 with TRBJ2-1, with D hard to call. CDR1 and CDR2 (germline): SGHNT, YENEEA. With 5 bases removed from V and 8 bases from J, the gap between germline ends came to 19 bases. The CDR3 loop spans 15 amino acids. The CDR3 bases are TGTGCCAGCAGCCCCCGGAATGGCGGAATCCATGAGCAGTTCTTC. Encoded protein: CASSPRNGGIHEQFF. The full variable domain, rest sourced from reference TRBV11-3 and TRBJ2-1, is EAGVVQSPRYKIIEKKQPVAFWCNPISGHNTLYWYLQNLGQGPELLIRYENEEAVDDSQLPKDRFSAERLKGVDSTLKIQPAELGDSAVYLCASSPRNGGIHEQFFGPGTRLTVL.

CDR3 coding DNA: TGTGCCAGCAGCCTACTGGACAGGATGACCCAAGAGACCCAGTACTTC. Residues: CASSLLDRMTQETQYF. The chain links TRBV7-9 to TRBJ2-5; 7 bases are shared with TRBD1. Losses at the gene ends were 5 bases for V and 1 base for J; bases not matched to a gene: 10. Germline-derived CDR1 and CDR2 are SEHNR and FQNEAQ (reference sequence). The CDR3 length is 16 residues.

As DNA, the CDR3 is TGTGCCTGGCGCAAAGGGGGCCGAAACTATGGCTACACCTTC. It is translated as CAWRKGGRNYGYTF. The chain combines TRBV30 with TRBJ1-2; 7 positions agree with TRBD1. Germline CDR1 is GTSNPN and CDR2 is SVGIG (reference sequence). The CDR3 is made up of 14 amino acids. The ends lost 5 bases at V and 2 bases at J; junction bases unmatched: 8.

In this sample, this clone turned up a few times. The chain has TRBV21-1 and TRBJ1-3. TRBV21-1 is annotated as a pseudogene. The length of the CDR3 is 12 residues. In nucleotides, the CDR3 is TGTGCCAGCAGAAGGTCTGGAAACACCATATATTTT. Its translation: CASRRSGNTIYF.

The chain couples TRBV11-2 to TRBJ2-2; TRBD1 is a possible D gene (5 bases). The CDR3 runs to 14 residues. Looked up from germline, CDR1 is SGHAT and CDR2 is FQNNGV. Trimming stripped 5 bases from V and 4 bases from J, with 11 bases between. This CDR3 reads CASSLRQSTGELFF. The CDR3 DNA is TGTGCCAGCAGCCTCCGACAGAGCACCGGGGAGCTGTTTTTT.

This clone turned up a few times. The same CDR3 can be traced to other DNA sequences in this sample. The chain recombines TRBV29-1 with TRBJ1-1; D is undetermined. The V gene lost 6 bases and the J gene lost 2 bases, with 7 bases spanning the gap. CDR1 and CDR2 (germline): SQVTM, ANQGSEA. The CDR3 covers 11 residues. CDR3 nucleotides: TGCAGCGTGGGATCCAACACTGAAGCTTTCTTT. Protein: CSVGSNTEAFF.